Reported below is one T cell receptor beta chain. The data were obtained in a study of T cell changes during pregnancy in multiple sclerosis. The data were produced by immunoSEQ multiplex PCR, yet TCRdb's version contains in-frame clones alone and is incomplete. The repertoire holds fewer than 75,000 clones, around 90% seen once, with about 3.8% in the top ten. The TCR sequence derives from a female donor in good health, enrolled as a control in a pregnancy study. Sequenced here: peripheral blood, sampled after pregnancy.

The CDR3, as DNA: TGCGCCAGCAGCTTGGGCGACGGCCGGGGGAAAGAGACCCAGTACTTC. Protein: CASSLGDGRGKETQYF. The chain links TRBV5-1 to TRBJ2-5, with D possibly matching TRBD2 (6 bases). Germline CDR1 SGHRS, CDR2 YFSETQ. The CDR3 contains 16 residues. The V gene lost 0 bases and the J gene lost 3 bases, with 15 bases spanning the gap.